The text below deals with one T cell receptor (beta chain). Its antigen is not identified. The PCR contained 60 Vbeta and 13 Jbeta primers. Sequenced by immunoSEQ multiplex PCR; TCRdb stores in-frame clones only, minus some. The data show a few hundred thousand clones, 81% seen once. These data are taken from a study of cytomegalovirus exposure and HLA in healthy donors. Study context: Within an early data release were 85 million or so unique TCRs drawn from HLA-typed donors. Study results and caveats: Sequencing likely generated an artifact that appeared as a cluster of highly shared sequence variants. It was assumed in the presence/absence analyses that sequencing depth was roughly uniform across donors.

This TCR came from a woman aged 60-70 years in good health and CMV-seropositive. Sequencing input: PBMCs.

CDR3 nucleotides: TGTGCCAGCAGCCAAGAACAGGGTTTAAAGCCCTACGAGCAGTACTTC. Protein: CASSQEQGLKPYEQYF. The rearrangement joins TRBV14 to TRBJ2-5; tentative D call: TRBD1 (6 bases). The J call may be faulty, since TRBJ2-7 better matches the DNA end. The germline V gene encodes CDR1 SGHDN and CDR2 FVKESK. The CDR3 is made up of 16 amino acids.